Each of the 19 T cell receptor beta chains below was sequenced from the same sample in a study of blood T cell repertoires in COVID-19. Data came from immunoSEQ multiplex PCR; TCRdb stores just in-frame clones and leaves some out. The sample lists approximately 26,000 clones; roughly 84% were seen once. Sequencing was performed on peripheral blood. Receptors were obtained from a human donor in a cohort sampled during active COVID-19. The donor label of this sample is uncertain.

The V and J genes are TRBV9 and TRBJ1-2; D possibly corresponds to TRBD1 (6 bases). Trimming left V 0 bases short and J 8 bases short, with 11 bases between. CDR1 is SGDLS, CDR2 YYNGEE, per germline. The CDR3 sequence is 13 residues long. DNA for the CDR3: TGTGCCAGCAGCGTAGATCAGGGGTGGGGCTACACCTTC. Translated: CASSVDQGWGYTF.

The rearrangement links TRBV4-2 to TRBJ2-7; possibly TRBD1 for D (6 bases). Trimming shortened V by 0 bases and J by 2 bases, and 11 bases separated the two germline ends. CDR3 size: 15 residues. The V gene's germline CDR1 is LGHNA and CDR2 YNFKEQ. In nucleotides, the CDR3 is TGTGCCAGCAGCCAAGACAAGGGGGACCCCTACGAGCAGTACTTC. Translating gives CASSQDKGDPYEQYF.

V is TRBV5-5 and J is TRBJ2-7; D is ambiguous. Germline CDR1 is SGHKS and CDR2 is YYEKEE (reference sequence). Between the trimmed V and J ends, which lost 0 bases and 2 bases, there was a span of 6 bases. The CDR3 contains 13 residues. For the CDR3, the DNA is TGTGCCAGCAGCTTGGACAGTACCTACGAGCAGTACTTC. Protein: CASSLDSTYEQYF. Looking up the rest from reference TRBV5-5 and TRBJ2-7 gives the full variable domain: DAGVTQSPTHLIKTRGQQVTLRCSPISGHKSVSWYQQVLGQGPQFIFQYYEKEERGRGNFPDRFSARQFPNYSSELNVNALLLGDSALYLCASSLDSTYEQYFGPGTRLTVT.

The chain employs TRBV3-1 (or the pseudogene TRBV3-2) and TRBJ1-5; 10 nucleotides line up with TRBD1. V lost 1 base to trimming and J lost 6 bases; unmatched junction nucleotides: 9. CDR1 and CDR2 from the germline V gene are LGHDT and YNNKEL (reference sequence). The length of the CDR3 is 17 residues. The DNA for the CDR3 is TGTGCCAGCAGCCAAGGGACAGGGGGTTCAGCTGGTCAGCCCCAGCATTTT. Amino acids: CASSQGTGGSAGQPQHF.

This chain joins TRBV28 and TRBJ1-5, with 8 bases lining up with TRBD1. The CDR3 totals 15 residues. Germline lookup yields CDR1 MDHEN and CDR2 SYDVKM. The V gene end was trimmed by 4 bases and the J gene end by 6 bases; junction bases not matched to a gene: 8. The DNA of the CDR3 is TGTGCCAGCAGTTCTGGGACAGGACGGGGTCAGCCCCAGCATTTT. Translation: CASSSGTGRGQPQHF.

The chain recombines TRBV29-1 with TRBJ2-1, with 9 positions matching TRBD2. J was trimmed by 10 bases and V by 5 bases; bases with no gene match: 12. CDR3 length: 14 amino acids. Germline CDR1 reads SQVTM; CDR2 reads ANQGSEA. As DNA, the CDR3 is TGCAGCGTTTCCGGCGGGGGGGGAAGATGGGAGCAGTTCTTC. The encoded protein is CSVSGGGGRWEQFF.

This chain links TRBV4-1 with TRBJ2-7; a weak D match, TRBD1 (5 bases). The CDR3 length is 14 residues. With 0 bases removed from V and 3 bases from J, the gap between germline ends came to 9 bases. Germline V lookup: CDR1 MGHRA, CDR2 YSYEKL. The CDR3 is CASSQDGQGYEQYF. DNA for the CDR3: TGCGCCAGCAGCCAAGACGGTCAGGGCTACGAGCAGTACTTC.

The chain has TRBV7-9 and TRBJ1-2; the D is unclear. The CDR3 loop spans 13 amino acids. The V gene's germline CDR1 is SEHNR and CDR2 FQNEAQ (reference sequence). Trimming shortened V by 5 bases and J by 3 bases, and 10 bases separated the two germline ends. CDR3 sequence reads: CASSPAVDYGYTF. CDR3 DNA sequence: TGTGCCAGCAGCCCCGCGGTGGACTATGGCTACACCTTC.

The genes are TRBV5-5 and TRBJ2-1, with TRBD1 matching 7 bases. The CDR3 is 14 amino acids. With 0 bases clipped from V and 3 bases from J, the junction kept 0 bases outside the gene matches. From germline, CDR1 is SGHKS and CDR2 YYEKEE (reference sequence). The CDR3 DNA reads as TGTGCCAGCAGCTTGGGACAGGGCTACAATGAGCAGTTCTTC. It codes for CASSLGQGYNEQFF.

The rearrangement joins TRBV9 to TRBJ2-3; TRBD2 is a possible D gene (6 bases). The CDR3 has 14 amino acids. Germline loops: CDR1 SGDLS, CDR2 YYNGEE. Trimming stripped 4 bases from V and 1 base from J, with 10 bases between. CDR3 loop: CASSLTGGTDTQYF. CDR3 sequence (DNA): TGTGCCAGCAGCTTGACGGGAGGCACAGATACGCAGTATTTT. Looking up the rest from reference TRBV9 and TRBJ2-3 gives the full variable domain: DSGVTQTPKHLITATGQRVTLRCSPRSGDLSVYWYQQSLDQGLQFLIQYYNGEERAKGNILERFSAQQFPDLHSELNLSSLELGDSALYFCASSLTGGTDTQYFGPGTRLTVL.

The chain links TRBV4-2 to TRBJ1-6; perhaps TRBD1 as D (5 bases). Germline loops: CDR1 LGHNA, CDR2 YNFKEQ. The V end was cut by 0 bases, the J end by 5 bases, with 20 bases between. The CDR3 has 19 amino acids. DNA of the CDR3: TGTGCCAGCAGCCAAGATCGGAAAGTTGGCAGGGTTGATAATTCACCCCTCCACTTT. Its protein is CASSQDRKVGRVDNSPLHF.

The chain carries TRBV18 and TRBJ2-3; D remains ambiguous. This CDR3 comprises 15 residues. V lost 2 bases, J lost 2 bases, and 11 bases lay in between. Germline assignment: CDR1 KGHSH and CDR2 LQKENI. The CDR3 is CASSPVVEYTDTQYF. The CDR3 coding sequence is TGTGCCAGCTCACCAGTGGTGGAGTACACAGATACGCAGTATTTT.

The J gene is TRBJ2-2, the V gene TRBV12-3 or TRBV12-4, with TRBD1 identical over 8 bases. CDR3 length: 13 amino acids. Trimming took 6 bases from V and 6 from J; bases not matched to a gene: 3. The CDR3 sequence is CASRRTGSGELFF. The CDR3, as DNA: TGTGCCAGCAGGAGGACAGGGTCCGGGGAGCTGTTTTTT.

The V gene is TRBV2, the J gene TRBJ2-5; TRBD2 matches 13 bases. The CDR3 covers 18 residues. Per germline, CDR1 SNHLY and CDR2 FYNNEI. V shed 5 bases, J shed 5 bases, and the junction held 14 bases outside the gene matches. In nucleotides, the CDR3 is TGTGCCAGCAGTCAAACTAGCGGGGGGGCGGTAAAGGGTGAGACCCAGTACTTC. Protein sequence: CASSQTSGGAVKGETQYF.

This clone has only a few counts. The DNA of the CDR3 is TGTGCCAGTAGTAGAGGTTACAATGAGCAGTTCTTC. Translated, it gives CASSRGYNEQFF. V gene TRBV19 combines with J gene TRBJ2-1, with D hard to call. Between the trimmed V and J ends, which lost 4 bases and 4 bases, there was a span of 5 bases. The CDR3 has 12 residues. CDR1 and CDR2 (germline): LNHDA, SQIVND (reference sequence).

The genes are TRBV5-3 and TRBJ2-5; 14 bases match TRBD2. TRBV5-3 is an ORF, with its function uncertain. V gave up 5 bases and J gave up 5 bases; unmatched junction bases: 11. The CDR3 is made up of 17 amino acids. CDR3 in DNA: TGTGCCAGAAGGTACGGGACTAGCGGGGGAGGTGGGGAGACCCAGTACTTC. Translated, it gives CARRYGTSGGGGETQYF.

The chain is built from TRBV5-5 and TRBJ1-5; TRBD1 matches at 9 bases. Germline V CDR1 and CDR2: SGHKS, YYEKEE (reference sequence). The CDR3 length is 16 residues. The ends lost 4 bases at V and 7 bases at J; junction bases unmatched: 12. In nucleotides, the CDR3 is TGTGCCAGCAGCCTCTCGGGACAGGGAGTAGGGCAGCCCCAGCATTTT. Translation gives CASSLSGQGVGQPQHF.

The chain links TRBV7-9 to TRBJ1-2; unclear D gene. This CDR3 comprises 15 residues. Between the trimmed V and J ends, which lost 2 bases and 5 bases, there was a span of 15 bases. CDR1 and CDR2 (germline): SEHNR, FQNEAQ (reference sequence). In DNA, the CDR3 is TGTGCCAGCAGCTTACAACTAGGCGCTGGGTATGGCTACACCTTC. Its translation: CASSLQLGAGYGYTF. Based on the CDR3 plus reference TRBV7-9 and TRBJ1-2, the full variable domain is DTGVSQNPRHKITKRGQNVTFRCDPISEHNRLYWYRQTLGQGPEFLTYFQNEAQLEKSRLLSDRFSAERPKGSFSTLEIQRTEQGDSAMYLCASSLQLGAGYGYTFGSGTRLTVV.

J is TRBJ1-2 and V is TRBV5-4, with D possibly being TRBD1 (5 bases). This CDR3 region has 16 residues. Germline assignment: CDR1 SGHNT and CDR2 YYREEE (reference sequence). V dropped 4 bases and J dropped 1 base, with 17 bases sitting between them. The CDR3 reads CASSPYGTTINYGYTF. CDR3 DNA sequence: TGTGCCAGCAGCCCGTACGGGACTACAATTAACTATGGCTACACCTTC.